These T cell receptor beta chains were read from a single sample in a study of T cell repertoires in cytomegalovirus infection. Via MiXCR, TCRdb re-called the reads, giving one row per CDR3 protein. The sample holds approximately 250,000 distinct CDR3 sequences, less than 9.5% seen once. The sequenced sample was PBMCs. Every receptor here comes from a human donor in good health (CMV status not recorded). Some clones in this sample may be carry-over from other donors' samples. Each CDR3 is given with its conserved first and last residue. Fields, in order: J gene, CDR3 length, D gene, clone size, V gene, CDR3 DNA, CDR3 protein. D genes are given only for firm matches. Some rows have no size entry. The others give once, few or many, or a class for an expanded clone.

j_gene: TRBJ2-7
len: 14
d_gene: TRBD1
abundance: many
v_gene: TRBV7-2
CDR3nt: TGTGCCAGCAGCCTCTGGGACAGGGTCTACGAGCAGTACTTC
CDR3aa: CASSLWDRVYEQYF

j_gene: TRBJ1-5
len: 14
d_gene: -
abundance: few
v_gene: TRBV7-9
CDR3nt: TGTGCCAGCAGCCCCGACATCTCTGGTCAGCCCCAGCATTTT
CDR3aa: CASSPDISGQPQHF

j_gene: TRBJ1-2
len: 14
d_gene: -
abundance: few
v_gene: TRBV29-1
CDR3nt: TGCAGCGTTGATCGGAGGACAGAAATCTATGGCTACACCTTC
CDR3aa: CSVDRRTEIYGYTF

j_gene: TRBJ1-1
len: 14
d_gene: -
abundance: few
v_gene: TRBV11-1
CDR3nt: TGTGCCAGCAGCTCCCGATGGACAGCGCCTGGGGCTTTCTTT
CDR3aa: CASSSRWTAPGAFF

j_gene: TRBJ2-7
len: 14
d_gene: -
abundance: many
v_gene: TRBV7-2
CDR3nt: TGTGCCAGCAGCTTTGGTGTAGCGACCTACGAGCAGTACTTC
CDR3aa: CASSFGVATYEQYF

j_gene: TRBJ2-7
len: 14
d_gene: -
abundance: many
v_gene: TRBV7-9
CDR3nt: TGTGCCAGCAGCTTAGGGACAGTGGCCTACGAGCAGTACTTC
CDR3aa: CASSLGTVAYEQYF

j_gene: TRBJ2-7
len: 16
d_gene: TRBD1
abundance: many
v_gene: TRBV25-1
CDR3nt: TGTGCCAGCAGTGAATCGGGGACAGGGAGTTCCTACGAGCAGTACTTC
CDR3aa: CASSESGTGSSYEQYF

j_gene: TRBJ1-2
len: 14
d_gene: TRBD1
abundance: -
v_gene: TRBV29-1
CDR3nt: TGCAGCGTTCAGAGACAGGGGGGCCTTTATGGCTACACCTTC
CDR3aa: CSVQRQGGLYGYTF

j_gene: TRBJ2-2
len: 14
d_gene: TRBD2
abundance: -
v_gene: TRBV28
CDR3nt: TGTGCCGGGGGAGGGGCCGGGGGTACCGGGGAGCTGTTTTTT
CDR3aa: CAGGGAGGTGELFF

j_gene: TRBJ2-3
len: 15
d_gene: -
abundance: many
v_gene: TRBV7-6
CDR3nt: TGTGCCAGCAGCAATCCCGATGAGCCCACAGATACGCAGTATTTT
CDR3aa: CASSNPDEPTDTQYF

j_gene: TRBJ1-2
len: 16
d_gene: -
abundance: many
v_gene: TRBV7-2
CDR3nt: TGTGCCAGCAGCCCCGGGGGGCCGGTAGCTAACTATGGCTACACCTTC
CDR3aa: CASSPGGPVANYGYTF

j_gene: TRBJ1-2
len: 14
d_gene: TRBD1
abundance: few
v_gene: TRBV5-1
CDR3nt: TGCGCCAGCAGCGTGGACAGGGGGCGTAATGGCCACACCTTC
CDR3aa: CASSVDRGRNGHTF

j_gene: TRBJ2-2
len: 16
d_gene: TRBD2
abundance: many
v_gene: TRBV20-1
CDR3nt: TGCAGTGCTAGAGAACCGGGACTACTTAACACCGGGGAGCTGTTTTTT
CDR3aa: CSAREPGLLNTGELFF

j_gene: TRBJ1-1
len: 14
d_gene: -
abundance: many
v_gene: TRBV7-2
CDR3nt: TGTGCCAGCAGCTTAGGACGGGCGAACACTGAAGCTTTCTTT
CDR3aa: CASSLGRANTEAFF

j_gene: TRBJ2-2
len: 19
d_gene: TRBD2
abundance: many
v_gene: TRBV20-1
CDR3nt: TGCAGTGCCTTATCCTCCGGGTTCGAAGCGGGAGTTCCCACCGGGGAGCTGTTTTTT
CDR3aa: CSALSSGFEAGVPTGELFF